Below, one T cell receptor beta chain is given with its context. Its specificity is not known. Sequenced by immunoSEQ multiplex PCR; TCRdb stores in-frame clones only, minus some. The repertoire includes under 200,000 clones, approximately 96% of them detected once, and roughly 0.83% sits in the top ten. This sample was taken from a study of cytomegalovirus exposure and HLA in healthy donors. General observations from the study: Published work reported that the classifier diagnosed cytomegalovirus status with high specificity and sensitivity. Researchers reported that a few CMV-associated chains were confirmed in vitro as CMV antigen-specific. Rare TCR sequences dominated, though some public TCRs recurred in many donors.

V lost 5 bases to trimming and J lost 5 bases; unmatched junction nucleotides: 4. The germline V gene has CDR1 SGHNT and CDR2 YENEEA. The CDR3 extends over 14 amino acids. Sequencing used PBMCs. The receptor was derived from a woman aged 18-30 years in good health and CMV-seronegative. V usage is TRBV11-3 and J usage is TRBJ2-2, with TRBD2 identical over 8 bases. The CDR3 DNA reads TGTGCCAGCAGCACCGGGACTAGAACCGGGGAGCTGTTTTTT. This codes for CASSTGTRTGELFF. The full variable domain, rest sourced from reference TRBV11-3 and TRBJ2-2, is EAGVVQSPRYKIIEKKQPVAFWCNPISGHNTLYWYLQNLGQGPELLIRYENEEAVDDSQLPKDRFSAERLKGVDSTLKIQPAELGDSAVYLCASSTGTRTGELFFGEGSRLTVL.